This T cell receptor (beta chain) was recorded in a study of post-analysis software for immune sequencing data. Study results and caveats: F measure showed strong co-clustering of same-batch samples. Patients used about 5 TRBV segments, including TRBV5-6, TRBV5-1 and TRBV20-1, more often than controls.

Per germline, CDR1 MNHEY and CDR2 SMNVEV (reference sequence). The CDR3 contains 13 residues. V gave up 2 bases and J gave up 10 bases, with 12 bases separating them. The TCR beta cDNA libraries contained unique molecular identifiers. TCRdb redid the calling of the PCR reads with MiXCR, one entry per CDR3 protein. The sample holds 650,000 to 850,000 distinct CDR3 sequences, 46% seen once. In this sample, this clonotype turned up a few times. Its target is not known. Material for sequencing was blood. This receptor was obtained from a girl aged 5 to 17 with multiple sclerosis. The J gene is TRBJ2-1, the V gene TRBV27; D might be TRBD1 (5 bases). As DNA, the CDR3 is TGTGCCAGCAGTTTAGGCAGGGTGGGGGAGCAGTTCTTC. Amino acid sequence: CASSLGRVGEQFF.